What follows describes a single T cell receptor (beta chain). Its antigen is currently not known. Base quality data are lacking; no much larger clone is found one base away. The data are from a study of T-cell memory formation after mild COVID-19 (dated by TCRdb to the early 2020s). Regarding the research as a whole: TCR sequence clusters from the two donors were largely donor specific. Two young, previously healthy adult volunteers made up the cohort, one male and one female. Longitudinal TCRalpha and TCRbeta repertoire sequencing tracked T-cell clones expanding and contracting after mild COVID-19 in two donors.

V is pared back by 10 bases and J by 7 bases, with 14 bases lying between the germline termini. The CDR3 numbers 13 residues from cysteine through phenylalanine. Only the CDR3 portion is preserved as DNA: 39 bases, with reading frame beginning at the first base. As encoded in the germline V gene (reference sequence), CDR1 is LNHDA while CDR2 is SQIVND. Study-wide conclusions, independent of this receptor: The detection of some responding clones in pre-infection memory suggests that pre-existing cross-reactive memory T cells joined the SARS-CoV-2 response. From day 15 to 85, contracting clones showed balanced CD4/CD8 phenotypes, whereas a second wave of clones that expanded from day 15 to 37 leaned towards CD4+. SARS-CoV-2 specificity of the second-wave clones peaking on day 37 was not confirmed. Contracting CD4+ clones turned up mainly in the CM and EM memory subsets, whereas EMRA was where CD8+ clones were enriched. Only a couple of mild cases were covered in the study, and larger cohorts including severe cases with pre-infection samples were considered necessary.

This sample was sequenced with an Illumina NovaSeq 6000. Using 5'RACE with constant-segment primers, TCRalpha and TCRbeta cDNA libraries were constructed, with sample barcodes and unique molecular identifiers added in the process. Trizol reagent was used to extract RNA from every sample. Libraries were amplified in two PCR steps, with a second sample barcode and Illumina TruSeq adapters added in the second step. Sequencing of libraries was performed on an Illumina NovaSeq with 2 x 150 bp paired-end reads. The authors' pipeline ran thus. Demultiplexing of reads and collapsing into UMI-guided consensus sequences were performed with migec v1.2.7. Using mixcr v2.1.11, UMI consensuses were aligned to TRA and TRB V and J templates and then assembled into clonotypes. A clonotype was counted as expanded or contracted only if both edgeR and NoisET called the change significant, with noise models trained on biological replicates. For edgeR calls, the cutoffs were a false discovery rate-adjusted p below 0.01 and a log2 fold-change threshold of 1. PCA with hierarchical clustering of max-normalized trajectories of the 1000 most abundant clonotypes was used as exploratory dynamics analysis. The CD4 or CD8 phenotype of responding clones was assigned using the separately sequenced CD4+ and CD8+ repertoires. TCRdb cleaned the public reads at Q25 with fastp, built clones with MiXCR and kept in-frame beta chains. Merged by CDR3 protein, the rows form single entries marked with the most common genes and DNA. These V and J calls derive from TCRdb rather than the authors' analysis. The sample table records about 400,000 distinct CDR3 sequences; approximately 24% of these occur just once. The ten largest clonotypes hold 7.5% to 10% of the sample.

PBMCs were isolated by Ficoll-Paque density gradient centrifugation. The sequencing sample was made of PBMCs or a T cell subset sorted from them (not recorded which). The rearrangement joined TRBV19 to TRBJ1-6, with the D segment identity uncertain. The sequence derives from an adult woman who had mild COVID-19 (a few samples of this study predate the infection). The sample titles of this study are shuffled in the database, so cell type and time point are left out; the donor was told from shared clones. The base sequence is TGTGCCACCCGTGAAGTGGCAAATTCACCCCTCCACTTT. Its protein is CATREVANSPLHF.